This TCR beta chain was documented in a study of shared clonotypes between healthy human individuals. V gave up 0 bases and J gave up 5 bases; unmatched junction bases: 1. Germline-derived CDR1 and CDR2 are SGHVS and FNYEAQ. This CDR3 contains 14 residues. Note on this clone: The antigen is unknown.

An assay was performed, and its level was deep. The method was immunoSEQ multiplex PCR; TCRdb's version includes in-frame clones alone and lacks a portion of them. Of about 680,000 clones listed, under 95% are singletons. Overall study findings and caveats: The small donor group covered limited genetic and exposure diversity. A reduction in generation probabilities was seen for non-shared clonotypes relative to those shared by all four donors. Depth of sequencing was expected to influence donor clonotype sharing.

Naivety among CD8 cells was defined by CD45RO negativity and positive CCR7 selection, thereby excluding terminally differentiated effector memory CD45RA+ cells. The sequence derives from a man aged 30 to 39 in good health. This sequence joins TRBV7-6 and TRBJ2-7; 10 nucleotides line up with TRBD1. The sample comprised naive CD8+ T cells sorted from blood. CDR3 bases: TGTGCCAGCAGCTTAGCCGGGACAGGGGACGAGCAGTACTTC. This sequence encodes CASSLAGTGDEQYF.